This is a list of T cell receptor beta chains from one sample in a study of blood T cell repertoires in COVID-19. The method was immunoSEQ multiplex PCR; TCRdb's version includes in-frame clones alone and lacks a portion of them. The sample records 650,000 to 800,000 clones, about 90% being singletons. The material sequenced was peripheral blood. The receptors shown here come from a woman in her late teens or twenties with acute or convalescent COVID-19. Both conserved end residues are part of each CDR3. The D gene is left open where the match is weak. Size is omitted from some rows. Given values are once, few, many or a class for expanded clones.

abundance,j_gene,v_gene,d_gene,CDR3aa,CDR3nt
.,TRBJ2-7,TRBV3-1/TRBV3-2,TRBD2,CASSQVASAGGREQYF,TGTGCCAGCAGCCAAGTGGCTTCAGCGGGGGGGCGCGAGCAGTACTTC
once,TRBJ1-1,TRBV5-1,TRBD1,CASSLAGDRSLLNSTEAFF,TGCGCCAGCAGCTTGGCGGGGGACAGGAGTTTGTTGAATAGCACTGAAGCTTTCTTT
once,TRBJ1-1,TRBV9,.,CASSVGHTEAFF,TGTGCCAGCAGCGTAGGGCACACTGAAGCTTTCTTT
.,TRBJ1-2,TRBV5-1,.,CASSAEQGWDNGYTF,TGCGCCAGCAGCGCCGAACAGGGTTGGGACAATGGCTACACCTTC
.,TRBJ2-7,TRBV30,.,CAWGLAPYEQYF,TGTGCCTGGGGGCTGGCCCCCTACGAGCAGTACTTC
once,TRBJ1-1,TRBV11-3,.,CASSSTGYSEAFF,TGTGCCAGCAGCTCGACTGGATATTCTGAAGCTTTCTTT
.,TRBJ2-1,TRBV4-1,TRBD2,CASSQGIGGAYNEQFF,TGCGCCAGCAGCCAAGGGATCGGGGGGGCCTACAATGAGCAGTTCTTC
.,TRBJ1-3,TRBV5-6,TRBD1,CASSSGGTGAPYSGNTIYF,TGTGCCAGCAGCTCGGGAGGGACAGGGGCACCCTACTCTGGAAACACCATATATTTT
.,TRBJ2-7,TRBV27,.,CASRARYEQYF,TGTGCCAGCAGGGCCCGCTACGAGCAGTACTTC
.,TRBJ1-2,TRBV19,.,CASSIVAPGRRGANYGYTF,TGTGCCAGTAGTATAGTAGCCCCAGGGAGGAGGGGTGCTAACTATGGCTACACCTTC
.,TRBJ1-1,TRBV12-3/TRBV12-4,.,CASSFAGNTEAFF,TGTGCCAGCAGTTTCGCAGGGAACACTGAAGCTTTCTTT
few,TRBJ1-2,TRBV30,TRBD1,CAGTGETVGYTF,TGTGCCGGGACAGGGGAGACGGTTGGCTACACCTTC
.,TRBJ1-1,TRBV7-9,TRBD1,CASSLMTTGEAFF,TGTGCCAGCAGCTTAATGACGACAGGGGAAGCTTTCTTT
.,TRBJ1-2,TRBV6-5,.,CASRRTRRGGYGYTF,TGTGCCAGCAGACGAACACGGCGGGGAGGCTATGGCTACACCTTC
.,TRBJ2-7,TRBV29-1,.,CSDPGTSRSGYYEQYF,TGCAGCGACCCCGGGACTTCGCGAAGCGGTTACTACGAGCAGTACTTC
once,TRBJ1-6,TRBV21-1,.,CASSRDRQNSPLHF,TGTGCCAGCAGCAGAGACAGGCAGAATTCACCCCTCCACTTT
.,TRBJ1-1,TRBV5-1,.,CASSLVADVNTEAFF,TGCGCCAGCAGCTTGGTAGCGGACGTGAACACTGAAGCTTTCTTT
few,TRBJ1-2,TRBV2,.,CASSETGGGGYTF,TGTGCCAGCAGTGAAACAGGTGGCGGTGGCTACACCTTC
.,TRBJ1-2,TRBV21-1,.,CASRREADYGYTF,TGTGCCAGCAGACGGGAGGCGGACTATGGCTACACCTTC
.,TRBJ1-4,TRBV3-1/TRBV3-2,.,CASNEWTPDVEKLFF,TGTGCCAGCAACGAATGGACACCAGATGTGGAAAAACTGTTTTTT
few,TRBJ1-5,TRBV27,.,CASRSPGANQPQHF,TGTGCCAGCAGGAGCCCAGGGGCAAATCAGCCCCAGCATTTT
.,TRBJ2-2,TRBV4-2,.,CASSQDPDTGELFF,TGTGCCAGCAGCCAAGATCCCGACACCGGGGAGCTGTTTTTT
.,TRBJ1-5,TRBV19,.,CASSIPPSWGHNQPQHF,TGTGCCAGTAGTATACCTCCCTCATGGGGGCACAATCAGCCCCAGCATTTT
.,TRBJ2-3,TRBV7-2,TRBD2,CASSLVSGGRRDTQYF,TGTGCCAGCAGCTTAGTTAGCGGGGGGAGGAGGGATACGCAGTATTTT
.,TRBJ1-2,TRBV2,TRBD1,CAIETGGYGYTF,TGTGCCATCGAGACAGGGGGTTATGGCTACACCTTC
.,TRBJ1-5,TRBV3-1/TRBV3-2,.,CASSQVRSDAPGQPQHF,TGTGCCAGCAGCCAAGTCCGTTCCGACGCCCCAGGTCAGCCCCAGCATTTT
.,TRBJ2-7,TRBV6-2/TRBV6-3,TRBD1,CASSYSMRTGTYEQYF,TGTGCCAGCAGTTACTCGATGCGGACAGGGACCTACGAGCAGTACTTC
.,TRBJ1-1,TRBV18,.,CASSPPVEVRAMNTEAFF,TGTGCCAGCTCACCCCCCGTGGAGGTACGGGCGATGAACACTGAAGCTTTCTTT
.,TRBJ2-1,TRBV15,TRBD2,CATSRRERDNEQFF,TGTGCCACCAGCCGGCGGGAGAGGGATAATGAGCAGTTCTTC
.,TRBJ1-2,TRBV6-1,.,CASSDLYGYTF,TGTGCCAGCAGTGATCTCTATGGCTACACCTTC
.,TRBJ2-1,TRBV5-8,TRBD1,CASSPWTGGNEQFF,TGTGCCAGCAGCCCTTGGACAGGGGGCAATGAGCAGTTCTTC
.,TRBJ2-1,TRBV20-1,TRBD1,CSASLTDRGYNEQFF,TGCAGTGCTAGTCTTACGGACAGGGGTTACAATGAGCAGTTCTTC
.,TRBJ1-2,TRBV27,.,CASNAGTPWGGYTF,TGTGCCAGCAACGCTGGGACTCCCTGGGGAGGCTACACCTTC
.,TRBJ2-3,TRBV5-6,TRBD1,CASSLAGQGAVADTQYF,TGTGCCAGCAGCTTGGCCGGGCAGGGGGCTGTTGCAGATACGCAGTATTTT
.,TRBJ2-1,TRBV9,TRBD2,CASSVGLAGVDNEQFF,TGTGCCAGCAGCGTAGGACTAGCGGGGGTGGACAATGAGCAGTTCTTC
.,TRBJ2-7,TRBV9,TRBD1,CASSLEDSGGSYEQYF,TGTGCCAGCAGCCTAGAGGATTCAGGGGGATCCTACGAGCAGTACTTC
.,TRBJ1-3,TRBV3-1/TRBV3-2,.,CASSQGSFSGNTIYF,TGTGCCAGCAGCCAGGGGAGTTTCTCAGGAAACACCATATATTTT
.,TRBJ1-3,TRBV7-2,.,CASSKRGGVDTIYF,TGTGCCAGCAGCAAAAGGGGAGGGGTCGACACCATATATTTT
.,TRBJ1-1,TRBV6-1,TRBD1,CASSVRDRATNTEAFF,TGTGCCAGCAGTGTCCGGGACAGGGCTACGAACACTGAAGCTTTCTTT
.,TRBJ1-2,TRBV5-1,.,CASSLRGNYGYTF,TGCGCCAGCAGCTTGAGGGGGAACTATGGCTACACCTTC
.,TRBJ1-2,TRBV2,TRBD1,CASSEGRDRGRLNYGYTF,TGTGCCAGCAGTGAAGGGCGGGACAGGGGGCGATTAAACTATGGCTACACCTTC
once,TRBJ2-7,TRBV9,.,CASSPHLEGRYEQYF,TGTGCCAGCAGCCCGCATTTAGAGGGGAGGTACGAGCAGTACTTC
.,TRBJ2-1,TRBV28,TRBD1,CASSPRDRSSYNEQFF,TGTGCCAGTTCTCCCCGGGACAGAAGCTCCTACAATGAGCAGTTCTTC
.,TRBJ1-2,TRBV6-1,.,CASSDLGGTMVNYGYTF,TGTGCCAGCAGTGATTTAGGCGGGACGATGGTTAACTATGGCTACACCTTC
.,TRBJ2-1,TRBV6-6,.,CASSPKFEQFF,TGTGCCAGCAGCCCTAAATTCGAGCAGTTCTTC
.,TRBJ1-1,TRBV24-1,.,CATSDSQGYYTEAFF,TGTGCCACCAGTGATTCTCAGGGGTACTACACTGAAGCTTTCTTT
.,TRBJ2-7,TRBV6-5,TRBD1,CASSRDRGPEQYF,TGTGCCAGCAGTAGGGACAGGGGGCCCGAGCAGTACTTC
.,TRBJ1-1,TRBV13,.,CASSFRSSGPKNTEAFF,TGTGCCAGCAGCTTTAGGTCATCAGGGCCTAAGAACACTGAAGCTTTCTTT
.,TRBJ1-2,TRBV29-1,TRBD1,CSVGPTGNYGYTF,TGCAGCGTTGGTCCGACAGGGAACTATGGCTACACCTTC
.,TRBJ2-1,TRBV10-2,.,CASSASPDFAPKHHEQFF,TGCGCCAGCAGTGCGTCGCCCGACTTTGCGCCGAAGCATCATGAGCAGTTCTTC